The present entry profiles one T cell receptor (beta chain) with its context. Germline trimming cut 1 base from V and 4 bases from J; bases unmatched to any gene: 6. Per the germline V gene, CDR1 is MNHNS and CDR2 is SASEGT. The CDR3 covers 15 residues. Measured with immunoSEQ multiplex PCR; TCRdb has only the in-frame clones, and not every one. The sample lists approximately 2.3 million clones, 85% to 95% occurring once. The sample originates from a study of shared clonotypes between healthy human individuals. This chain links TRBV6-1 with TRBJ1-2; 7 bases agree with TRBD1. The receptor was derived from a man younger than 35 in good health. Some clones in this sample may be carry-over from other donors' samples. Material: naive CD4+ T cells from PBMCs. The subset denotes: CD45RA+ positively selected. The CDR3 DNA is TGTGCCAGCAGTGAAGTTCCAGGGGGTGGCTATGGCTACACCTTC. As protein: CASSEVPGGGYGYTF.